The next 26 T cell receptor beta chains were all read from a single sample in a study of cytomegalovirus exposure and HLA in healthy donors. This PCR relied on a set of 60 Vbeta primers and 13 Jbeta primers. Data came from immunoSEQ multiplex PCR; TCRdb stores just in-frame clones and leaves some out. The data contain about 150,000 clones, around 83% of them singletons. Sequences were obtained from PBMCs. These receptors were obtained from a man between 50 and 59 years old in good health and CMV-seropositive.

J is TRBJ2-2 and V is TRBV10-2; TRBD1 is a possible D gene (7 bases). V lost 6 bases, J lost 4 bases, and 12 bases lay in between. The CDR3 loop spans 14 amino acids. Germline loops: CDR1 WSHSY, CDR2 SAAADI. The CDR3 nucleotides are TGCGCCAGCAGCGGTCAGGGGGGCACCGGGGAGCTGTTTTTT. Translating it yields CASSGQGGTGELFF.

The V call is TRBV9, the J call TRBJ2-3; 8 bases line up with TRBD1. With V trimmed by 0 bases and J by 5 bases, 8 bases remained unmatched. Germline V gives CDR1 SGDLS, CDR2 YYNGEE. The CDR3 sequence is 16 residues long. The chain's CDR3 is CASSVGGQGALDTQYF. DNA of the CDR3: TGTGCCAGCAGCGTAGGAGGGCAGGGGGCCTTAGATACGCAGTATTTT.

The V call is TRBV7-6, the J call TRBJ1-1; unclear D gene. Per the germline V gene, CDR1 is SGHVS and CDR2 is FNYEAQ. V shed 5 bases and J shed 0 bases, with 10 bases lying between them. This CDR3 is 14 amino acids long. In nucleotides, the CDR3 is TGTGCCAGCAGCGACCAGACTATGAACACTGAAGCTTTCTTT. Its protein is CASSDQTMNTEAFF.

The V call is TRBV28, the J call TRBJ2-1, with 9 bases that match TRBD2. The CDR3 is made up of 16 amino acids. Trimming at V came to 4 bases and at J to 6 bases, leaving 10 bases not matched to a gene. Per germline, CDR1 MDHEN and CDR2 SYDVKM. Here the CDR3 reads CASSSSGTSPGNEQFF. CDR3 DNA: TGTGCCAGCAGTTCGTCCGGGACTAGCCCTGGCAATGAGCAGTTCTTC.

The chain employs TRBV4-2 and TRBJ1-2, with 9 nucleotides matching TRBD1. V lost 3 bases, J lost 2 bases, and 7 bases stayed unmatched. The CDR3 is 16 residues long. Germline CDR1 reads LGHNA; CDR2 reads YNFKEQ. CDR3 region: CASSHTQGAGNYGYTF. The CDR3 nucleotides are TGTGCCAGCAGCCACACACAGGGGGCTGGCAACTATGGCTACACCTTC.

CDR3 DNA sequence: TGTGCCAGCACCAGAGGACTAGCGGGGCTAGACAATGAGCAGTTCTTC. This sequence encodes CASTRGLAGLDNEQFF. The chain is built from TRBV9 and TRBJ2-1; 12 bases agree with TRBD2. The CDR3 has 16 amino acids. Germline-derived CDR1 and CDR2 are SGDLS and YYNGEE. Trimming took 6 bases from V and 5 from J; bases not matched to a gene: 9.

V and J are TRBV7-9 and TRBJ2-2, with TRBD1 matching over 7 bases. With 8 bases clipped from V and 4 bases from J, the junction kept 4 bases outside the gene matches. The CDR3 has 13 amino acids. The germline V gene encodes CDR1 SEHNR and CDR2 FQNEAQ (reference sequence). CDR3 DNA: TGTGCCAGCGACAGGGTTGGCACCGGGGAGCTGTTTTTT. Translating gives CASDRVGTGELFF.

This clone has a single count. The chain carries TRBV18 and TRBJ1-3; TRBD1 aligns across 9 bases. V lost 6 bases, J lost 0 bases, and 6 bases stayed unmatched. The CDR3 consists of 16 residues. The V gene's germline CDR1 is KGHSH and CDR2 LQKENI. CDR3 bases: TGTGCCAGCTCCCCCGGACAGGGGCGCTCTGGAAACACCATATATTTT. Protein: CASSPGQGRSGNTIYF.

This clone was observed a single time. This CDR3 reads CASSPGLRGYGYTF. The CDR3 DNA sequence: TGTGCCAGCAGTCCGGGACTCCGAGGATATGGCTACACCTTC. The chain joins TRBV28 to TRBJ1-2; possibly TRBD1 for D (5 bases). CDR1 and CDR2 (germline): MDHEN, SYDVKM. Between the trimmed V and J ends, which lost 5 bases and 5 bases, there was a span of 15 bases. This CDR3 has 14 amino acids.

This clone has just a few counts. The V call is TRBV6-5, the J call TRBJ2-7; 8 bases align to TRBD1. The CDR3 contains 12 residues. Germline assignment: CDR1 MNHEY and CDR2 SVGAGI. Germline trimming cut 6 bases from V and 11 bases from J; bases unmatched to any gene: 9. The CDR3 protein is CASRSPRGPEYV. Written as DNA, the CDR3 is TGTGCCAGCAGAAGCCCCAGGGGGCCGGAGTACGTC.

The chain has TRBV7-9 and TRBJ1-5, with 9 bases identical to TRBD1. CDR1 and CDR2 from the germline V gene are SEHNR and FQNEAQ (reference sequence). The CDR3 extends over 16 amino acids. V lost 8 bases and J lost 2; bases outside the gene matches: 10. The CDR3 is CASDDTGGRGNQPQHF. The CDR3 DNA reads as TGTGCCAGCGACGATACAGGGGGCAGAGGCAATCAGCCCCAGCATTTT. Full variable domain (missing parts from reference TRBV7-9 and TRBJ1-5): DTGVSQNPRHKITKRGQNVTFRCDPISEHNRLYWYRQTLGQGPEFLTYFQNEAQLEKSRLLSDRFSAERPKGSFSTLEIQRTEQGDSAMYLCASDDTGGRGNQPQHFGDGTRLSIL.

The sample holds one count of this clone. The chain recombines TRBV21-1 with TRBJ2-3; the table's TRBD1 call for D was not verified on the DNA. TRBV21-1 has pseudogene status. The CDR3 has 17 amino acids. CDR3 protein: CASSKSFSDKSPDTQYF. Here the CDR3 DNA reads TGTGCCAGCAGCAAATCCTTTTCGGACAAGTCCCCAGATACGCAGTATTTT.

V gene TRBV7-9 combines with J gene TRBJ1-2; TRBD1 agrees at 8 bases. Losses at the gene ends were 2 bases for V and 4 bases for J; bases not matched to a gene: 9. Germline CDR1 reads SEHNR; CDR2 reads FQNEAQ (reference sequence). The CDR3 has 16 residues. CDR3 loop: CASSLIGRGRSYGYTF. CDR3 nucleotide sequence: TGTGCCAGCAGCTTAATTGGCAGGGGGCGCTCCTATGGCTACACCTTC.

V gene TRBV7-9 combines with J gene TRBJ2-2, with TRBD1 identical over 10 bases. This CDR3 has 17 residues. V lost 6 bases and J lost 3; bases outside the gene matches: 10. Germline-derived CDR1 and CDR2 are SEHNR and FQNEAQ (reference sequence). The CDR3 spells CASSFRQGAVDTGELFF. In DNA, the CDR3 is TGTGCCAGCAGTTTCAGACAGGGGGCGGTCGACACCGGGGAGCTGTTTTTT. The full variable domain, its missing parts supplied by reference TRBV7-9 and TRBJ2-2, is DTGVSQNPRHKITKRGQNVTFRCDPISEHNRLYWYRQTLGQGPEFLTYFQNEAQLEKSRLLSDRFSAERPKGSFSTLEIQRTEQGDSAMYLCASSFRQGAVDTGELFFGEGSRLTVL.

In DNA, the CDR3 is TGTGCCAGCAGCACCTCGACAGGACCATACGAGCAGTACTTC. This sequence encodes CASSTSTGPYEQYF. This sequence joins TRBV9 and TRBJ2-7; tentative D call: TRBD1 (6 bases). V was pared by 4 bases and J by 4 bases, with 15 bases between. There are 14 residues in the CDR3. Germline assignment: CDR1 SGDLS and CDR2 YYNGEE.

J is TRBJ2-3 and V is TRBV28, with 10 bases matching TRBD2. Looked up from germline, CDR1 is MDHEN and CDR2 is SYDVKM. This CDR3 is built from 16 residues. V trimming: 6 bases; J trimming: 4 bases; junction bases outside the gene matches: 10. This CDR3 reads CASRSSGSRFADTQYF. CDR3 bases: TGTGCCAGCAGGTCTAGCGGGAGTCGGTTTGCAGATACGCAGTATTTT. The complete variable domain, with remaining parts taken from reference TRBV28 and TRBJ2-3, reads DVKVTQSSRYLVKRTGEKVFLECVQDMDHENMFWYRQDPGLGLRLIYFSYDVKMKEKGDIPEGYSVSREKKERFSLILESASTNQTSMYLCASRSSGSRFADTQYFGPGTRLTVL.

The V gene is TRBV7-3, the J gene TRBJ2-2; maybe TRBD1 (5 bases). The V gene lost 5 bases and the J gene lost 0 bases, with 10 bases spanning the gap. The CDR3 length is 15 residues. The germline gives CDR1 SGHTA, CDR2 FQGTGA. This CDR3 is CASSPRRANTGELFF. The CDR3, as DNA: TGTGCCAGCAGCCCCCGCAGGGCGAACACCGGGGAGCTGTTTTTT.

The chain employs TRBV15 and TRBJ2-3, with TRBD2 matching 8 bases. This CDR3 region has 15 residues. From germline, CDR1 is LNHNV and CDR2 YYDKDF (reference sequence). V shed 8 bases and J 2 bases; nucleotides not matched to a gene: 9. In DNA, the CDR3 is TGTGCCACCGCGAAACTAGCGGCGAACACAGATACGCAGTATTTT. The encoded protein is CATAKLAANTDTQYF.

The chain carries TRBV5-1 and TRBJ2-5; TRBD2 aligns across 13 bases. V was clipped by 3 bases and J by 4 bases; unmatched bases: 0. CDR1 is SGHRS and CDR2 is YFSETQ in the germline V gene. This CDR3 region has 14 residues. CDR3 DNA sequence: TGCGCCAGCAGCTGGACTAGCGGGGGAGAGACCCAGTACTTC. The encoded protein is CASSWTSGGETQYF.

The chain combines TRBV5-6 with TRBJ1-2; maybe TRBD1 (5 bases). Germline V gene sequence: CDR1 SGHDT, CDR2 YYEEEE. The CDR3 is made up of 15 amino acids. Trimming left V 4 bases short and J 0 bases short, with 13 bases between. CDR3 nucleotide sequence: TGTGCCAGCAGCCCTAGAAGGGGCTCTAACTATGGCTACACCTTC. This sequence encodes CASSPRRGSNYGYTF.

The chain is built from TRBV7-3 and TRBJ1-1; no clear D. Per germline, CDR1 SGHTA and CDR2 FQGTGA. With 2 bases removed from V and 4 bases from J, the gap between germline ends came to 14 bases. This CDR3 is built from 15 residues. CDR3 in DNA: TGTGCCAGCAGCTTAGAAGGCGGCAGAGGCACTGAAGCTTTCTTT. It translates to CASSLEGGRGTEAFF.

CDR3 sequence: CASSSGQGLNTEAFF. The CDR3 DNA is TGTGCCAGCAGCTCCGGACAGGGGTTGAACACTGAAGCTTTCTTT. The chain recombines TRBV7-3 with TRBJ1-1; TRBD1 matches 9 bases. The J segment lost 0 bases and the V segment lost 4 bases, leaving 3 bases of the junction unmatched. In germline, CDR1 is SGHTA, CDR2 FQGTGA. The CDR3 has 15 residues.

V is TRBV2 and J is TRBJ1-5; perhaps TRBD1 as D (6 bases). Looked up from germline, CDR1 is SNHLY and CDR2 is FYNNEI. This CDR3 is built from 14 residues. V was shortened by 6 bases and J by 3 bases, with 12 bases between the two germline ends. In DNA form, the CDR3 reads TGTGCCAGCAGCTCTGACAGGAACAATCAGCCCCAGCATTTT. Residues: CASSSDRNNQPQHF.

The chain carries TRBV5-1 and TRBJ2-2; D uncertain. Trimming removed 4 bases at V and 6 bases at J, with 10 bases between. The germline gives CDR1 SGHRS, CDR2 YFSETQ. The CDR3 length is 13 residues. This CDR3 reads CASSPRRSGELFF. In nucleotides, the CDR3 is TGCGCCAGCAGCCCGAGGCGATCCGGGGAGCTGTTTTTT.

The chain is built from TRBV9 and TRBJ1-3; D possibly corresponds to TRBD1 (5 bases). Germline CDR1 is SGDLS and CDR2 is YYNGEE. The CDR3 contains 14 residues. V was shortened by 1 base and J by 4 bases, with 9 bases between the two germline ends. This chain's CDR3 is CASSVTRAGNTIYF. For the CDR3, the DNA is TGTGCCAGCAGCGTAACCAGGGCCGGAAACACCATATATTTT.

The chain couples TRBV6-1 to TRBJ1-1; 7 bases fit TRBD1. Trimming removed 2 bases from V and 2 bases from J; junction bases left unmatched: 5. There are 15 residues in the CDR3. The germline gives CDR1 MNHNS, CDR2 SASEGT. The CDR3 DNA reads TGTGCCAGCAGTGAACCGACAGGGAGTAACACTGAAGCTTTCTTT. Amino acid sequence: CASSEPTGSNTEAFF.